These T cell receptor beta chains were read from a single sample in a study of OX40 agonist ivuxolimab in advanced cancers. Data came from immunoSEQ multiplex PCR; TCRdb stores just in-frame clones and leaves some out. Among about 61,000 clones listed, 70% to 90% were seen once. The sequencing here drew on CD4+ or CD8+ T cells sorted from blood, taken in a trial of the OX40 agonist ivuxolimab. Receptors originate from an adult with an advanced solid tumor such as melanoma, head and neck, liver or kidney cancer. CDR3s include the opening cysteine and the closing phenylalanine or tryptophan. A D gene is named only where the DNA matches it firmly. Not every row has a clone size; where given, it reads once, few, many or a size class.

clone size	V gene	J gene	D gene	CDR3 protein	CDR3 DNA
few	TRBV5-1	TRBJ1-3	NA	CASSPTAYSGNTIYF	TGCGCCAGCAGCCCGACAGCGTACTCTGGAAACACCATATATTTT
NA	TRBV5-1	TRBJ2-1	NA	CATSPGGAYNEQFF	TGCGCTACCAGTCCGGGGGGCGCCTACAATGAGCAGTTCTTC
NA	TRBV6-1	TRBJ2-5	NA	CASRLGSRETQYF	TGTGCCAGCAGACTGGGGTCTAGGGAGACCCAGTACTTC
NA	TRBV5-5	TRBJ2-7	TRBD1	CASSAPGQGRYEQYF	TGTGCCAGCAGCGCTCCGGGACAGGGGAGGTACGAGCAGTACTTC
NA	TRBV11-1	TRBJ1-1	NA	CASSPVRTFMNTEAFF	TGTGCCAGCAGCCCCGTCCGAACATTTATGAACACTGAAGCTTTCTTT
NA	TRBV18	TRBJ1-1	NA	CASSRTVMNTEAFF	TGTGCCAGCTCGAGGACAGTCATGAACACTGAAGCTTTCTTT
NA	TRBV18	TRBJ1-1	TRBD1	CASSPNQGAVFNTEAFF	TGTGCCAGCTCACCAAATCAGGGGGCCGTGTTTAACACTGAAGCTTTCTTT
NA	TRBV7-2	TRBJ1-3	NA	CASSLGQAASGNTIYF	TGTGCCAGCAGCTTAGGGCAGGCAGCCTCTGGAAACACCATATATTTT
NA	TRBV5-1	TRBJ2-2	NA	CADSTGSSNTGELFF	TGCGCAGACAGCACGGGGAGCTCGAACACCGGGGAGCTGTTTTTT
NA	TRBV14	TRBJ2-1	NA	CASSSQRNEQFF	TGTGCCAGCAGCTCGCAGCGGAATGAGCAGTTCTTC
few	TRBV20-1	TRBJ1-5	NA	CSAGRQPQHF	TGCAGTGCTGGGAGGCAGCCCCAGCATTTT
NA	TRBV27	TRBJ1-3	NA	CASSRGGTGNTIYF	TGTGCCAGCAGTCGAGGGGGGACTGGAAACACCATATATTTT
NA	TRBV11-2	TRBJ1-6	TRBD1	CASSAGQVLSSPLHF	TGTGCCAGCAGCGCGGGACAGGTATTGAGTTCACCCCTCCACTTT
NA	TRBV29-1	TRBJ2-7	NA	CSVVGSGDEQYF	TGCAGCGTTGTCGGTTCAGGAGACGAGCAGTACTTC
NA	TRBV14	TRBJ1-2	NA	CASSQDRDTKRYTF	TGTGCCAGCAGCCAAGATCGGGACACGAAGCGCTACACCTTC
NA	TRBV28	TRBJ1-6	NA	CASSYSGTGRILALHF	TGTGCCAGCAGCTACTCAGGGACCGGGCGGATTTTGGCCCTCCACTTT
NA	TRBV2	TRBJ1-2	NA	CASSSRTANGYGYTF	TGTGCCAGCAGTAGTCGGACAGCGAACGGCTATGGCTACACCTTC
NA	TRBV7-2	TRBJ1-3	NA	CASSLAQAHGGNTIYF	TGTGCCAGCAGCTTAGCACAGGCACACGGGGGAAACACCATATATTTT
NA	TRBV18	TRBJ2-3	TRBD2	CASSPSGGASTDTQYF	TGTGCCAGCTCACCTTCCGGGGGGGCCTCCACAGATACGCAGTATTTT
NA	TRBV23-1	TRBJ1-5	NA	CASSQFRGTDSNQPQHF	TGCGCCAGCAGTCAATTTCGGGGGACGGATAGCAATCAGCCCCAGCATTTT
NA	TRBV10-2	TRBJ2-7	TRBD1	CATRQGPVSYEQYF	TGCGCCACCAGACAGGGGCCGGTATCCTACGAGCAGTACTTC
NA	TRBV5-6	TRBJ1-2	NA	CASSLVSLGRRGYTF	TGTGCCAGCAGCTTGGTTTCGCTGGGGCGGAGGGGCTACACCTTC
NA	TRBV27	TRBJ1-2	TRBD1	CASSLRTGLNYGYTF	TGTGCCAGCAGTTTAAGGACAGGCCTTAACTATGGCTACACCTTC
NA	TRBV14	TRBJ1-1	NA	CASSSKRAENTEAFF	TGTGCCAGCAGCTCGAAGCGGGCGGAGAACACTGAAGCTTTCTTT
NA	TRBV5-6	TRBJ1-2	TRBD1	CASSPGGLGNYGYTF	TGTGCCAGCAGCCCAGGGGGTCTGGGTAACTATGGCTACACCTTC
NA	TRBV29-1	TRBJ2-7	TRBD1	CSFHRGNEQYF	TGCAGCTTCCACAGGGGAAACGAGCAGTACTTC
NA	TRBV14	TRBJ2-7	NA	CASSRGPGYEQYF	TGTGCCAGCAGCCGGGGACCCGGCTACGAGCAGTACTTC
NA	TRBV6-1	TRBJ1-2	NA	CASSVQGGGSYGYTF	TGTGCCAGCAGTGTACAGGGAGGGGGTAGCTATGGCTACACCTTC
few	TRBV19	TRBJ1-5	TRBD1	CASSIRTGDQPQHF	TGTGCCAGTAGTATCCGGACAGGGGACCAGCCCCAGCATTTT
NA	TRBV5-4	TRBJ2-7	TRBD1	CASSHGQETYEQYF	TGTGCCAGCAGCCACGGACAGGAAACCTACGAGCAGTACTTC
NA	TRBV2	TRBJ1-3	NA	CASSEEGFGNTIYF	TGTGCCAGCAGTGAAGAGGGTTTCGGAAACACCATATATTTT
NA	TRBV19	TRBJ2-7	NA	CASSIGTHNYEQYF	TGTGCCAGTAGTATCGGGACACATAACTACGAGCAGTACTTC
NA	TRBV28	TRBJ1-2	NA	CASSLYGGNYGYTF	TGTGCCAGCAGTTTATACGGGGGGAACTATGGCTACACCTTC
NA	TRBV7-8	TRBJ1-2	NA	CASSLAGQRHGYTF	TGTGCCAGCAGCTTAGCGGGACAACGGCATGGCTACACCTTC
NA	TRBV11-2	TRBJ1-1	NA	CASSFWRINTEAFF	TGTGCCAGCAGCTTCTGGCGTATCAACACTGAAGCTTTCTTT
NA	TRBV5-1	TRBJ1-2	TRBD1	CASSTGQGTYGYTF	TGCGCCAGCAGCACAGGACAGGGTACCTATGGCTACACCTTC
NA	TRBV7-8	TRBJ2-6	NA	CASSQWRGAGANVLTF	TGTGCCAGCAGCCAATGGAGGGGCGCTGGGGCCAACGTCCTGACTTTC
NA	TRBV18	TRBJ2-1	NA	CASSPLAGEYNEQFF	TGTGCCAGCTCACCCCTTGCCGGGGAATACAATGAGCAGTTCTTC
NA	TRBV4-1	TRBJ2-7	TRBD2	CASSQGLAGGGEQYF	TGCGCCAGCAGCCAAGGACTAGCGGGGGGTGGTGAGCAGTACTTC
NA	TRBV11-3	TRBJ2-2	TRBD2	CASSGSGLAGFSNTGELFF	TGTGCCAGCAGCGGGTCGGGACTAGCGGGGTTCTCGAACACCGGGGAGCTGTTTTTT
NA	TRBV10-3	TRBJ2-3	TRBD2	CAISEPTRGGRRPYTDTQYF	TGTGCCATCAGTGAGCCAACTCGCGGGGGGCGCCGACCTTACACAGATACGCAGTATTTT
NA	TRBV5-1	TRBJ1-1	NA	CASSLDELSTEAFF	TGCGCCAGCAGCTTGGACGAGTTGAGCACTGAAGCTTTCTTT
NA	TRBV6-5	TRBJ1-5	NA	CASSSVRSNQPQHF	TGTGCCAGCAGTTCGGTTCGAAGCAATCAGCCCCAGCATTTT
NA	TRBV18	TRBJ2-7	TRBD1	CASSPGTGEYHEQYF	TGTGCCAGCTCACCAGGGACAGGGGAGTACCACGAGCAGTACTTC
NA	TRBV2	TRBJ2-7	TRBD1	CASSVATGGYEQYF	TGTGCCAGCAGTGTGGCGACAGGGGGATACGAGCAGTACTTC
few	TRBV5-1	TRBJ2-3	NA	CASSLSDTQYF	TGCGCCAGCAGCTTGTCAGATACGCAGTATTTT
once	TRBV15	TRBJ1-5	NA	CATSRDQGRLPSNQPQHF	TGTGCCACCAGCAGAGATCAGGGCAGACTACCTAGCAATCAGCCCCAGCATTTT
once	TRBV5-1	TRBJ1-5	NA	CASSFGGLPNQPQHF	TGCGCCAGCAGCTTTGGAGGGCTACCAAATCAGCCCCAGCATTTT
NA	TRBV2	TRBJ1-6	NA	CASRGDGVGSPLHF	TGTGCCAGCAGAGGGGACGGGGTTGGGTCACCCCTCCACTTT
NA	TRBV6-5	TRBJ1-2	NA	CASRVGSGYGYTF	TGTGCCAGCAGGGTCGGCTCTGGCTATGGCTACACCTTC
NA	TRBV19	TRBJ1-3	NA	CATTGRRGSGNTIYF	TGTGCCACAACAGGTCGCAGGGGCTCTGGAAACACCATATATTTT
NA	TRBV5-1	TRBJ1-4	TRBD1	CASSLGTGIQYEKLFF	TGCGCCAGCAGCTTGGGGACAGGGATTCAGTATGAAAAACTGTTTTTT
few	TRBV29-1	TRBJ1-5	NA	CSARGTGGNQPQHF	TGCAGCGCCCGCGGGACGGGGGGCAATCAGCCCCAGCATTTT
NA	TRBV5-6	TRBJ1-1	NA	CASSLARDIEAFF	TGTGCCAGCAGCTTGGCCAGGGATATTGAAGCTTTCTTT